Presented here are 31 T cell receptor beta chains from one specimen sequenced in a study of control samples from healthy donors and cancer patients. Profiling relied on immunoSEQ multiplex PCR, and the TCRdb table lists in-frame clones only, not all of them. The sample lists 130,000 or so clones; approximately 94% were seen once. Sequenced material: blood. The receptors were sampled from a man aged 40-49 years in good health.

This clone appeared once. The J gene is TRBJ1-1, the V gene TRBV4-1; tentatively, D is TRBD1 (5 bases). Germline V gene data show CDR1 as MGHRA and CDR2 as YSYEKL. The CDR3 contains 17 residues. The germline V and J ends were trimmed by 4 bases and 0 bases, with 18 bases remaining between them. The CDR3 sequence: CASSPGGVGVLNTEAFF. Here the CDR3 DNA reads TGCGCCAGCAGCCCTGGCGGTGTGGGGGTGCTGAACACTGAAGCTTTCTTT.

The chain has TRBV18 and TRBJ1-2; 7 positions agree with TRBD1. Trimming at V came to 3 bases and at J to 9 bases, leaving 10 bases not matched to a gene. The length of the CDR3 is 14 residues. Per the germline V gene, CDR1 is KGHSH and CDR2 is LQKENI. The CDR3 nucleotides are TGTGCCAGCTCACCCCAGAGACAGGGAAACAGCTACACCTTC. Translating it yields CASSPQRQGNSYTF.

The rearrangement uses TRBV14 and TRBJ2-1; D gene ambiguous. The CDR3 extends over 13 amino acids. Looked up from germline, CDR1 is SGHDN and CDR2 is FVKESK. The ends were cut back, 5 bases at V and 4 bases at J, with 9 bases in the middle. The CDR3 here is CASSSRAYNEQFF. CDR3 bases: TGTGCCAGCAGCTCCCGGGCTTACAATGAGCAGTTCTTC.

This sequence joins TRBV28 and TRBJ1-1, with D maybe TRBD1 (6 bases). Per germline, CDR1 MDHEN and CDR2 SYDVKM. V was trimmed by 7 bases and J by 1 base, leaving 16 bases between them. This CDR3 is 15 amino acids long. CDR3 sequence: CASKPIRTENTEAFF. DNA of the CDR3: TGTGCCAGCAAGCCCATAAGGACAGAGAACACTGAAGCTTTCTTT.

V is TRBV12-5 and J is TRBJ2-1, with no clear D. Per the germline V gene, CDR1 is LGHNT and CDR2 is FRNRAP. CDR3 length: 14 residues. Trimming cost V 0 bases and J 11 bases, with 14 bases left between them. The CDR3 region is CASGLVHRVGKQFF. CDR3 DNA: TGTGCTAGTGGTTTGGTACATAGGGTCGGTAAGCAGTTCTTC.

CDR3: CASSVYNRGPMNTEAFF. The CDR3 nucleotides read TGTGCCAGCAGCGTTTACAACAGGGGGCCCATGAACACTGAAGCTTTCTTT. V and J are TRBV9 and TRBJ1-1, with 9 bases lining up with TRBD1. V trimming: 2 bases; J trimming: 0 bases; junction bases outside the gene matches: 8. The CDR3 is made up of 17 amino acids. In germline, CDR1 is SGDLS, CDR2 YYNGEE.

This clone is a singleton in its sample. This chain connects TRBV5-6 to TRBJ2-5, with 8 bases identical to TRBD1. Germline CDR1 is SGHDT and CDR2 is YYEEEE. V lost 0 bases to trimming and J lost 4 bases; unmatched junction nucleotides: 5. The CDR3 loop spans 15 amino acids. Here the CDR3 reads CASSLGTGSTETQYF. The CDR3 DNA reads as TGTGCCAGCAGCTTGGGGACAGGGTCTACAGAGACCCAGTACTTC.

The chain has TRBV3-1 (or the pseudogene TRBV3-2) and TRBJ2-1; no firm D call. This CDR3 comprises 15 residues. CDR1 is LGHDT and CDR2 is YNNKEL in the germline V gene (reference sequence). Trimming took off 4 bases at V and 1 base at J, with 11 bases between the two ends. The CDR3 DNA is TGTGCCAGCAGCCCCCTGGCGGCTTCCTACAATGAGCAGTTCTTC. Amino acids: CASSPLAASYNEQFF.

The chain carries TRBV5-1 and TRBJ1-4; maybe TRBD1 (6 bases). V lost 0 bases and J 10 bases, leaving 13 bases between the germline ends. The CDR3 spans 14 residues. The germline V gene has CDR1 SGHRS and CDR2 YFSETQ. CDR3 sequence: CASSLEGQSGKLFF. DNA of the CDR3: TGCGCCAGCAGCTTGGAGGGACAATCCGGAAAACTGTTTTTT. Based on the CDR3 plus reference TRBV5-1 and TRBJ1-4, the full variable domain is KAGVTQTPRYLIKTRGQQVTLSCSPISGHRSVSWYQQTPGQGLQFLFEYFSETQRNKGNFPGRFSGRQFSNSRSEMNVSTLELGDSALYLCASSLEGQSGKLFFGSGTQLSVL.

The chain uses TRBV5-6 and TRBJ1-2; D remains ambiguous. Germline CDR1 is SGHDT and CDR2 is YYEEEE. Trimming cost V 4 bases and J 1 base, with 11 bases left between them. This CDR3 is built from 14 residues. The CDR3 DNA reads TGTGCCAGCAGCCTGGACGGGTTTAACTATGGCTACACCTTC. Its translation is CASSLDGFNYGYTF.

This rearrangement joins TRBV10-3 to TRBJ1-3; no definite D call. CDR1 is ENHRY and CDR2 is SYGVKD in the germline V gene. The CDR3 has 16 residues. V lost 2 bases to trimming and J lost 2 bases, with 13 bases between them. Written as DNA, the CDR3 is TGTGCCATCAGTGAGCGCGAAGTGACCCCTGGAAACACCATATATTTT. Encoded protein: CAISEREVTPGNTIYF.

J is TRBJ2-7 and V is TRBV4-2; D uncertain. V was trimmed by 2 bases and J by 0 bases, leaving 11 bases between them. This CDR3 spans 15 amino acids. The germline V gene encodes CDR1 LGHNA and CDR2 YNFKEQ. CDR3 amino acids: CASSQRTQSSYEQYF. The CDR3 DNA sequence: TGTGCCAGCAGCCAAAGGACCCAGAGCTCCTACGAGCAGTACTTC.

This chain uses TRBV5-4 with TRBJ2-1; 8 nucleotides agree with TRBD1. CDR1 is SGHNT, CDR2 YYREEE, per germline (reference sequence). The CDR3 sequence is 16 residues long. V was pared by 2 bases and J by 4 bases, with 8 bases of the junction left unmatched. CDR3 amino acids: CASSLVDRVLYNEQFF. CDR3 coding DNA: TGTGCCAGCAGCTTAGTGGACAGGGTCCTTTACAATGAGCAGTTCTTC.

V and J are TRBV11-3 and TRBJ2-5; maybe TRBD1 (5 bases). Germline CDR1 is SGHNT and CDR2 is YENEEA. V dropped 3 bases and J dropped 4 bases, with 9 bases sitting between them. The CDR3 covers 13 residues. CDR3 in DNA: TGTGCCAGCAGCTTGAGGCAGGGAGAGACCCAGTACTTC. The encoded protein is CASSLRQGETQYF.

This clone was observed once. The chain uses TRBV10-3 and TRBJ1-1; D remains unclear. This CDR3 has 13 amino acids. The germline CDR1 and CDR2 sequences are ENHRY and SYGVKD. The V gene lost 6 bases and the J gene lost 7 bases, with 15 bases spanning the gap. This CDR3 is CAIRGNSVNEAFF. CDR3 in DNA: TGTGCCATCAGAGGAAATAGTGTAAATGAAGCTTTCTTT.

The chain combines TRBV5-1 with TRBJ2-7, with 14 bases matching TRBD2. The V segment lost 5 bases and the J segment 4 bases; nucleotides outside the gene matches: 8. In germline, CDR1 is SGHRS, CDR2 YFSETQ. The CDR3 is made up of 16 amino acids. CDR3 sequence (DNA): TGCGCCAGCAGAGCCCCGGGACTAGCGGGGGTATACGAGCAGTACTTC. The encoded protein is CASRAPGLAGVYEQYF.

The chain carries TRBV6-4 and TRBJ1-6; a weak D match, TRBD1 (6 bases). The germline V and J ends were trimmed by 6 bases and 5 bases, with 11 bases remaining between them. Per germline, CDR1 MRHNA and CDR2 SNTAGT. The CDR3 has 14 amino acids. CDR3 nucleotide sequence: TGTGCCAGCAGAAAAGGGGGAGATAATTCACCCCTCCACTTT. This encodes CASRKGGDNSPLHF.

The chain carries TRBV7-6 and TRBJ2-1, with 9 positions matching TRBD1. Germline V gene lookup returns CDR1 SGHVS and CDR2 FNYEAQ. V was pared by 3 bases and J by 7 bases, with 16 bases of the junction left unmatched. This CDR3 contains 18 residues. DNA of the CDR3: TGTGCCAGCAGCTTCGTGGCCGAGACAGGGGGTAGTTGGAATGAGCAGTTCTTC. Amino acids: CASSFVAETGGSWNEQFF.

This chain connects TRBV7-9 to TRBJ2-5; 7 nucleotides agree with TRBD1. The CDR3 spans 16 residues. The V and J ends lost 4 bases and 2 bases, in that order; junction bases with no gene match: 10. CDR1 is SEHNR and CDR2 is FQNEAQ in the germline V gene (reference sequence). The CDR3 region has the DNA TGTGCCAGCAGCTCGGACAGGCATTCCTTTCAAGAGACCCAGTACTTC. It specifies CASSSDRHSFQETQYF. Full variable domain (remainder filled in from reference TRBV7-9 and TRBJ2-5): DTGVSQNPRHKITKRGQNVTFRCDPISEHNRLYWYRQTLGQGPEFLTYFQNEAQLEKSRLLSDRFSAERPKGSFSTLEIQRTEQGDSAMYLCASSSDRHSFQETQYFGPGTRLLVL.

This clone was recorded only once. The rearrangement links TRBV12-3 or TRBV12-4 to TRBJ1-5; 10 bases are a match to TRBD1. CDR3 length: 13 amino acids. V was pared by 6 bases and J by 7 bases, with 3 bases of the junction left unmatched. CDR3 nucleotide sequence: TGTGCCAGCAGCGACAGGGGGCTACAGCCCCAGCATTTT. Its protein is CASSDRGLQPQHF.

This clone has more than one count but fewer than ten. The V call is TRBV7-6, the J call TRBJ1-1; no clear D gene. The V end was cut by 1 base, the J end by 3 bases, with 6 bases between. Germline CDR1 and CDR2: SGHVS and FNYEAQ. The CDR3 length is 13 residues. The CDR3 is CASSLVVDTEAFF. In DNA form, the CDR3 reads TGTGCCAGCAGCTTAGTTGTGGACACTGAAGCTTTCTTT.

V gene TRBV28 combines with J gene TRBJ2-1; 12 bases are a match to TRBD2. J gave up 8 bases and V 4 bases, and 18 bases lay outside the gene matches. Germline CDR1 MDHEN, CDR2 SYDVKM. CDR3 length: 19 amino acids. CDR3 DNA sequence: TGTGCCAGCAGTTCTTCTAGCGGGAGGGCACCTCGAAGACTGGATGAGCAGTTCTTC. Amino acids: CASSSSSGRAPRRLDEQFF.

This clone has a single count. V and J are TRBV14 and TRBJ1-6, with D perhaps matching TRBD1 (5 bases). Germline V gene lookup returns CDR1 SGHDN and CDR2 FVKESK. This CDR3 is built from 13 residues. Trimming cost V 1 base and J 9 bases, with 7 bases left between them. CDR3 nucleotide sequence: TGTGCCAGCAGCCAAGGGGGCTTTTCACCCCTCCACTTT. It translates to CASSQGGFSPLHF.

The chain joins TRBV5-1 to TRBJ2-1; no clear D. Germline assignment: CDR1 SGHRS and CDR2 YFSETQ. This CDR3 is 11 amino acids long. Trimming removed 4 bases from V and 7 bases from J, with 6 bases in between. For the CDR3, the DNA is TGCGCCAGCAGCCTTTCGAATGAGCAGTTCTTC. It yields the protein CASSLSNEQFF.

This chain uses TRBV6-4 with TRBJ2-2; D uncertain. The CDR3 has 13 residues. CDR1 and CDR2 (germline): MRHNA, SNTAGT. V lost 0 bases and J lost 8, with 7 bases in between. CDR3 coding DNA: TGTGCCAGCAGTGACTCGTTGCTGGGGGAGCTGTTTTTT. Amino acid sequence: CASSDSLLGELFF.

This rearrangement joins TRBV14 to TRBJ2-5, with TRBD1 matching over 9 bases. V lost 1 base and J lost 4; bases outside the gene matches: 4. This CDR3 has 15 amino acids. Germline assignment: CDR1 SGHDN and CDR2 FVKESK. This CDR3 is CASSQGQGGPETQYF. The CDR3 DNA sequence: TGTGCCAGCAGCCAAGGACAGGGGGGGCCAGAGACCCAGTACTTC.

The chain employs TRBV7-6 and TRBJ1-1, with a tentative D call TRBD1 (6 bases). With 3 bases removed from V and 0 bases from J, the gap between germline ends came to 8 bases. Germline CDR1 is SGHVS and CDR2 is FNYEAQ. This CDR3 region has 14 residues. CDR3 in amino acids: CASSLRQVNTEAFF. The CDR3, as DNA: TGTGCCAGCAGCTTGAGACAGGTGAACACTGAAGCTTTCTTT.

This chain connects TRBV24-1 to TRBJ2-6, with D hard to call. The CDR3 covers 14 residues. Trimming stripped 6 bases from V and 0 bases from J, with 5 bases between. Germline lookup yields CDR1 KGHDR and CDR2 SFDVKD. The CDR3 nucleotides read TGTGCCACCAGTTCTCTCTCTGGGGCCAACGTCCTGACTTTC. This gives the protein CATSSLSGANVLTF.

The genes are TRBV7-9 and TRBJ1-1; 9 bases match TRBD1. The J segment lost 4 bases and the V segment lost 5 bases, leaving 8 bases of the junction unmatched. There are 15 residues in the CDR3. From germline, CDR1 is SEHNR and CDR2 FQNEAQ (reference sequence). CDR3 nucleotide sequence: TGTGCCAGCAGCCCCGGGACAGGGTTGGGCACTGAAGCTTTCTTT. This encodes CASSPGTGLGTEAFF.

This sequence joins TRBV5-1 and TRBJ1-4; TRBD1 agrees at 10 bases. The CDR3 contains 14 residues. J gave up 7 bases and V 3 bases, and 3 bases lay outside the gene matches. Germline V gene sequence: CDR1 SGHRS, CDR2 YFSETQ. CDR3 nucleotides: TGCGCCAGCAGCTCGGGACAGGGGCGTGAAAAACTGTTTTTT. Translation: CASSSGQGREKLFF. The full variable domain, completed using reference TRBV5-1 and TRBJ1-4, is KAGVTQTPRYLIKTRGQQVTLSCSPISGHRSVSWYQQTPGQGLQFLFEYFSETQRNKGNFPGRFSGRQFSNSRSEMNVSTLELGDSALYLCASSSGQGREKLFFGSGTQLSVL.

V is TRBV11-2 and J is TRBJ1-3; D gene uncertain. Germline V gene sequence: CDR1 SGHAT, CDR2 FQNNGV. The CDR3 consists of 15 residues. With 5 bases removed from V and 2 bases from J, the gap between germline ends came to 13 bases. DNA of the CDR3: TGTGCCAGCAGCCCGACCACGGGGACTGGAAACACCATATATTTT. This sequence encodes CASSPTTGTGNTIYF.